This TCR beta chain was captured by sequencing in a study of blood T cell repertoires in COVID-19. Clones were sequenced by immunoSEQ multiplex PCR, and TCRdb holds only the in-frame ones, with some missing. Of more than 15,000 clones in the sample, 80% to 90% were seen once. The CDR3 consists of 14 residues. With 6 bases clipped from V and 2 bases from J, the junction kept 4 bases outside the gene matches. Per the germline V gene, CDR1 is WNHNN and CDR2 is SYGVQD (reference sequence). The rearrangement links TRBV10-1 to TRBJ1-1; 9 bases align to TRBD1. The receptor comes from a woman aged 60-70 years with active COVID-19. The sequencing sample was made of peripheral blood. CDR3 residues: CASSDTGGNTEAFF. In DNA form, the CDR3 reads TGCGCCAGCAGCGACACAGGGGGCAACACTGAAGCTTTCTTT.